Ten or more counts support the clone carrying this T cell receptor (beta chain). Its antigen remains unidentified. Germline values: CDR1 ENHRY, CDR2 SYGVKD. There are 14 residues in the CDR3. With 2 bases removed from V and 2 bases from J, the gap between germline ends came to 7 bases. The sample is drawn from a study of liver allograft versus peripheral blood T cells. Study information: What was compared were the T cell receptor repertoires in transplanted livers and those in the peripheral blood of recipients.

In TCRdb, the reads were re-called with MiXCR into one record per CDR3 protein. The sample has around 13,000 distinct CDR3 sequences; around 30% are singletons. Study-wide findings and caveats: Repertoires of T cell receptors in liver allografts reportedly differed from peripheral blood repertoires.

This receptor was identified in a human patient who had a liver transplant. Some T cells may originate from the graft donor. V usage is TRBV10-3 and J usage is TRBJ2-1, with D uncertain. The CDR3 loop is CAISEVLAYNEQFF. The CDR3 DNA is TGTGCCATCAGTGAGGTTCTAGCCTACAATGAGCAGTTCTTC.